The present entry profiles one T cell receptor beta chain with its context. The data were obtained in a study of blood T cell repertoires in COVID-19. Here immunoSEQ multiplex PCR was the method, and the copy in TCRdb shows in-frame clones only, minus some. The profile covers about 130,000 clones, with around 80% appearing a single time and more than 5% taken by the ten largest. The germline CDR1 and CDR2 sequences are MDHEN and SYDVKM. Trimming shortened V by 3 bases and J by 6 bases, and 14 bases separated the two germline ends. This CDR3 is built from 15 residues. Material for sequencing was PBMCs or T cells enriched from blood (not recorded which). The V and J genes are TRBV28 and TRBJ2-2, with D perhaps matching TRBD1 (6 bases). This clonotype originated in a woman aged 45-59 years who had recovered from COVID-19. The CDR3 region is CASSFWTVSPGELFF. Here the CDR3 DNA reads TGTGCCAGCAGTTTTTGGACAGTATCCCCCGGGGAGCTGTTTTTT. The full variable domain, with the rest looked up from reference TRBV28 and TRBJ2-2, is DVKVTQSSRYLVKRTGEKVFLECVQDMDHENMFWYRQDPGLGLRLIYFSYDVKMKEKGDIPEGYSVSREKKERFSLILESASTNQTSMYLCASSFWTVSPGELFFGEGSRLTVL.